A single T cell receptor beta chain is shown here with its context. Its antigen target is currently unknown. No quality values exist for individual bases; no much larger clone is one base distant. As encoded in the germline V gene (reference sequence), CDR1 is SEHNR while CDR2 is FQNEAQ. CDR3 length: 14 amino acids, cysteine to phenylalanine. The DNA shown is the 42-base CDR3, in frame from base 1. To demonstrate the VDJtools post-analysis software, TCR beta repertoires were profiled from the peripheral blood of roughly 14 young patients with multiple sclerosis. The multiple sclerosis patients were children and adolescents between roughly 6 and 17 years of age. This entry comes from a study of post-analysis software for immune sequencing data (dated by TCRdb to the mid-2010s). Regarding the complete study: The recorded disease courses included relapsing-remitting, secondary progressive and progressive-relapsing multiple sclerosis, and some patients had no subtype annotation. The patient repertoires were set against about eleven previously published healthy control repertoires from donors whose ages ranged from roughly 6 to 25 years. A subset of samples was prepared in parallel using single-end sample barcoding, then pooled and co-amplified after Illumina adapter ligation.

Library method: PCR. The run used an Illumina HiSeq 2500. To reduce PCR and sequencing biases, unique molecular identifiers were incorporated into the TCR beta cDNA libraries. Around 500,000 cDNA molecules were obtained for every 1 to 10 million input T cells, so each molecule roughly corresponded to one T cell. The patient libraries were prepared and sequenced using the same protocol as the earlier healthy control dataset. Samples belonging to the same batch were prepared together, multiplexed and sequenced on a shared HiSeq lane. The authors' analysis ran thus. MIGEC handled the raw barcoded reads, throwing out single-read molecular identifier groups before consensus assembly and CDR3 extraction. VDJtools was used for post-analysis of the clonotype tables, with diversity normalized by down-sampling every dataset to the smallest sample size. Repertoire overlap clustering matched CDR3 amino acid but not nucleotide sequences to correct batch-related cross-sample contamination. TCRdb trimmed the raw reads at Q25, called clones with MiXCR and kept productive beta chains. When rows share a CDR3 protein, they turn into one entry using the most common DNA and genes. The V and J calls were determined by TCRdb, not by the authors. Recorded for this sample are 350,000 to 500,000 distinct CDR3 sequences; approximately 37% of them occurred a single time. 7.6% of the sample goes to the ten largest clones.

Overall study results and their limits: Patients showed significantly higher frequencies than controls for a handful of TRBV segments, among them TRBV5-6, TRBV5-1 and TRBV20-1. Strong co-clustering of samples prepared in the same batch was shown by direct clustering with F measure, prompting a batch-effect correction. Compared with controls, multiple sclerosis patients had significantly lower normalized Chao1 diversity, a finding suggesting substantial peripheral T-cell clonal expansion. The control group was slightly older than the multiple sclerosis patient group.

The chain is made from TRBV7-9 and TRBJ2-7; the D gene is possibly TRBD1, with 6 bases matching. The better agreement between TRBJ2-5 and the DNA end casts doubt on the J call. Sequencing input: blood. This clonotype originated in a girl between 2 and 10 years old with multiple sclerosis. The CDR3 is CASSGTGPPGTQYF. The sequenced DNA: TGTGCCAGCAGCGGAACAGGGCCTCCAGGGACCCAGTACTTC.